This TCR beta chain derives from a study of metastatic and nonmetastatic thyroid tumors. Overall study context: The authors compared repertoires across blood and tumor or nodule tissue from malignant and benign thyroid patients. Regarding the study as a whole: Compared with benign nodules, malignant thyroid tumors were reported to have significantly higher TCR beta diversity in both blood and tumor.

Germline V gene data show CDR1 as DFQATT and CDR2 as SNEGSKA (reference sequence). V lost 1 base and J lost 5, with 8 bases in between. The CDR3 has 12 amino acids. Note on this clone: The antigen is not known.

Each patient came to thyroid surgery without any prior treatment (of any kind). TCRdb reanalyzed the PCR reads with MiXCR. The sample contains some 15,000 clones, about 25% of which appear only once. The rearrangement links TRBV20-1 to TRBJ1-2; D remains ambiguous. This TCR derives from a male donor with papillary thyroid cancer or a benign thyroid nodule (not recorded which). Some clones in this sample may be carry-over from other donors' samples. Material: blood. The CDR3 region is CSARVIRYGYTF. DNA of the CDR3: TGCAGTGCTAGAGTTATAAGATATGGCTACACCTTC.